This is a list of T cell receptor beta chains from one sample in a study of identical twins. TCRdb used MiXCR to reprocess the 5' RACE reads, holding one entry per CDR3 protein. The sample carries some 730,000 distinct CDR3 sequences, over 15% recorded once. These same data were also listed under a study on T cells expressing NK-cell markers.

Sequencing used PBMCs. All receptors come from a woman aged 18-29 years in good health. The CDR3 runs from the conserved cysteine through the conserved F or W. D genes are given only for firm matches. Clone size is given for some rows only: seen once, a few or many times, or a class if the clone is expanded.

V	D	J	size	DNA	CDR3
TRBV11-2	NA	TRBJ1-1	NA	TGTGCCAGCAGCCGACCCGTGCGAGGGGATACTGAAGCTTTCTTT	CASSRPVRGDTEAFF
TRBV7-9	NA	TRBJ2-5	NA	TGTGCCAGCAGCTGGCAAGAGACCCAGTACTTC	CASSWQETQYF
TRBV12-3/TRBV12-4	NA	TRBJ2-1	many	TGTGCCAGCACTATGGACAGAGCCTACAATGAGCAGTTCTTC	CASTMDRAYNEQFF
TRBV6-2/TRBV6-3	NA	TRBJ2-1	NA	TGTGCCAGCAGCCGGGGCCATGAGCAGTTCTTC	CASSRGHEQFF
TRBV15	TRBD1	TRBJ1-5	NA	TGTGCCTCCCGGGACAGGGGAGTAGGGCAGCCCCAGCATTTT	CASRDRGVGQPQHF
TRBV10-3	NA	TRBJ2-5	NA	TGTGCCATCAGTGCCCCAGGGGAGAGGCGAGAGACCCAGTACTTC	CAISAPGERRETQYF
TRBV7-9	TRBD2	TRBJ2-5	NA	TGTGCCAGCAGCTTCTTCCTAGCGGGGGTACAAGAGACCCAGTACTTC	CASSFFLAGVQETQYF
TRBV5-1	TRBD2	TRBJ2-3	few	TGCGCCAGCAGCTTAGTCAGGGAGGGAGATACGCAGTATTTT	CASSLVREGDTQYF
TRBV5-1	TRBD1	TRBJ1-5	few	TGCGCCAGCAGCTTATCAGGGGGCTATCAGCCCCAGCATTTT	CASSLSGGYQPQHF
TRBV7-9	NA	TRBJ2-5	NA	TGTGCCAGCAGGGGCTGGGGGCAGGAGACCCAGTACTTC	CASRGWGQETQYF
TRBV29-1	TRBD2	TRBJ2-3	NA	TGCAGCGTCGGGCGAGGGAGCGGGGGCGGAGATACGCAGTATTTT	CSVGRGSGGGDTQYF
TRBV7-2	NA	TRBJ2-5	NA	TGTGCCAGCAGGAGGGACCAAGAGACCCAGTACTTC	CASRRDQETQYF
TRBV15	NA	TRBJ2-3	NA	TGTGCCACCAGCAGAGGCGGGAACACAGATACGCAGTATTTT	CATSRGGNTDTQYF
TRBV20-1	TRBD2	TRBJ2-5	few	TGCAGTGCTAGAGATTCAACTAGCGGGGGGAGAGAGACCCAGTACTTC	CSARDSTSGGRETQYF
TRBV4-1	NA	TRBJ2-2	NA	TGCGCCAGCAGCCGCGACGGGGGTCGCTACACCGGGGAGCTGTTTTTT	CASSRDGGRYTGELFF
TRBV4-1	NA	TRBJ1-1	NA	TGCGCCAGCAGCCAACTCACCGGGACGGCTAACACTGAAGCTTTCTTT	CASSQLTGTANTEAFF
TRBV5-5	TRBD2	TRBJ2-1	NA	TGTGCCAGCAGCTCTGGATGGTGGAGCGGGGACAATGAGCAGTTCTTC	CASSSGWWSGDNEQFF
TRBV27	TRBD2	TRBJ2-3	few	TGTGCCAGCAGTCATCTGGGGGACTACTCGGATACGCAGTATTTT	CASSHLGDYSDTQYF
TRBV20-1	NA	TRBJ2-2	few	TGCAGTGCCGGACAGTCGAACACCGGGGAGCTGTTTTTT	CSAGQSNTGELFF
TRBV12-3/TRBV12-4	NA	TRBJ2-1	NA	TGTGCCAGCAGTTGGGGGGGGGCCGGGAGCCGGAGGGTAAATGAGCAGTTCTTC	CASSWGGAGSRRVNEQFF
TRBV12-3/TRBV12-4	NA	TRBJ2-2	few	TGTGCCAGCAGTTTATCTGGGGCCGGGGAGCTGTTTTTT	CASSLSGAGELFF
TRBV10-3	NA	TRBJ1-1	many	TGTGCCATCAGTGAAAAGGGCTGGGACACTGAAGCTTTCTTT	CAISEKGWDTEAFF
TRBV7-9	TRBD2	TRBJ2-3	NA	TGTGCCAGCAGCTTCGATAGCGGGAGTCAAGATACGCAGTATTTT	CASSFDSGSQDTQYF
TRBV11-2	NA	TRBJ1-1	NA	TGTGCCAGCAGCCAGACAGTCATTGAAGCTTTCTTT	CASSQTVIEAFF
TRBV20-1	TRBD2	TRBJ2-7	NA	TGCAGTGCTAGAGATGTACTAGCGGGAGCTAACGAGCAGTACTTC	CSARDVLAGANEQYF
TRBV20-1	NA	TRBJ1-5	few	TGCAGTGCCCTTCTGAGGGATAGCAATCAGCCCCAGCATTTT	CSALLRDSNQPQHF
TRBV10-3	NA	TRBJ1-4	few	TGTGCCATCAGGGACAGCAGGAGTGAAAAACTGTTTTTT	CAIRDSRSEKLFF
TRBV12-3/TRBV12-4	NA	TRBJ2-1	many	TGTGCCAGCTTTCCGCGTGGAGGGGCAGAAGAGCAGTTCTTC	CASFPRGGAEEQFF
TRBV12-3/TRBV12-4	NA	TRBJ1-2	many	TGTGCCAGCGGCCGACTCTTGCGCTACACCTTC	CASGRLLRYTF
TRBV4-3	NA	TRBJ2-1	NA	TGCGCCAGCAGCCAAGAATCGATAGTAGCTTCGGCCTACAATGAGCAGTTCTTC	CASSQESIVASAYNEQFF
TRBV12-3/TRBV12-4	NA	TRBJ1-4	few	TGTGCCAGCAGGGTTCTAAGGGGACCTAATGAAAAACTGTTTTTT	CASRVLRGPNEKLFF
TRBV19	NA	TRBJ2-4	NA	TGTGCCAGTAGCCCCTGGGAAGAACCAGGGCGTCAGTACTTC	CASSPWEEPGRQYF
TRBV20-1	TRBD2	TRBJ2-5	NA	TGCAGTGCTAGAGATCTGGCGGGAGGGTTACAGACCCAGTACTTC	CSARDLAGGLQTQYF
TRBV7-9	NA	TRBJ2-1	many	TGTGCCAGCAGCCTTGGACTGCCCAGTGGGAAGTTCTTC	CASSLGLPSGKFF
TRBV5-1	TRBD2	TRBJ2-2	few	TGCGCCAGCAGCGAACCCTTAGCGGGACCTCACACCGGGGAGCTGTTTTTT	CASSEPLAGPHTGELFF